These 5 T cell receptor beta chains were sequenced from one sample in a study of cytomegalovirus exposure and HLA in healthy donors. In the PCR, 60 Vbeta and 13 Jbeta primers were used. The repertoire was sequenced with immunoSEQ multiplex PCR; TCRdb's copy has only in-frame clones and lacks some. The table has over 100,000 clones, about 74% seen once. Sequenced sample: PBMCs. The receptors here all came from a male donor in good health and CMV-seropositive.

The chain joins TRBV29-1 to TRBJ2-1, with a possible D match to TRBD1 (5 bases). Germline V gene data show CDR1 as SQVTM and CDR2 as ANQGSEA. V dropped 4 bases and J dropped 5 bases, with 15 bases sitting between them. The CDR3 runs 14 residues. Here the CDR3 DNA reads TGCAGCGTTGTCAGGGTACCTAGTCACAATGAGCAGTTCTTC. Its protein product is CSVVRVPSHNEQFF.

DNA for the CDR3: TGTGCCAGCAGCTTGGGCAGCAATAATGAAAAACTGTTTTTT. It specifies CASSLGSNNEKLFF. This sequence joins TRBV7-2 and TRBJ1-4; D remains ambiguous. The V end lost 3 bases, the J end lost 4 bases, and 9 bases lay between the germline ends. The germline gives CDR1 SGHTA, CDR2 FQGNSA. The CDR3 totals 14 residues.

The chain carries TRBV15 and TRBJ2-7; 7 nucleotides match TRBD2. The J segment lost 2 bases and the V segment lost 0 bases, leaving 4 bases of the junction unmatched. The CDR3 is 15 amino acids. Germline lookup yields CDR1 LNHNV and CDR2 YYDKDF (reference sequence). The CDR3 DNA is TGTGCCACCAGCAGAGACGGGGGGTCCACCTACGAGCAGTACTTC. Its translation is CATSRDGGSTYEQYF.

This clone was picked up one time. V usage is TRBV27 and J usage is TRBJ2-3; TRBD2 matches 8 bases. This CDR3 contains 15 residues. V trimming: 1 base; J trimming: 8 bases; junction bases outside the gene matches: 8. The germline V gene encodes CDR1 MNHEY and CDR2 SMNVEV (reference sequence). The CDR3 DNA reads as TGTGCCAGCAGTTTATGGCGGGGGGAGCGGCGTACGCAGTATTTT. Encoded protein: CASSLWRGERRTQYF.

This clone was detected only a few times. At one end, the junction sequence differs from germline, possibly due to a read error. CDR3 sequence (DNA): TGCTCCAGCAGCTTAGGAGCGGGAGCCCTCTACGAGCAGTACTTC. Its protein product is CSSSLGAGALYEQYF. The gene calls are TRBV7-9 and TRBJ2-7; 8 bases are shared with TRBD2. Germline V gene lookup returns CDR1 SEHNR and CDR2 FQNEAQ (reference sequence). This CDR3 comprises 15 residues.